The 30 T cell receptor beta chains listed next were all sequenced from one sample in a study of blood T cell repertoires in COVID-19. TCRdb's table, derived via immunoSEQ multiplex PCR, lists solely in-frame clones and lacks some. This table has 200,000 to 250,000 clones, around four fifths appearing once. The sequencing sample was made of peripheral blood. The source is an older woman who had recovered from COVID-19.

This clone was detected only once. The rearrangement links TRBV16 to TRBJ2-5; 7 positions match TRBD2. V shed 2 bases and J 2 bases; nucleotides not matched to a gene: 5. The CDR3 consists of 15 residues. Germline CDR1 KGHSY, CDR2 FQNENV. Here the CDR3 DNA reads TGTGCCAGCAGCCAAGGTTCCGGGGGGCAAGAGACCCAGTACTTC. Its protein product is CASSQGSGGQETQYF.

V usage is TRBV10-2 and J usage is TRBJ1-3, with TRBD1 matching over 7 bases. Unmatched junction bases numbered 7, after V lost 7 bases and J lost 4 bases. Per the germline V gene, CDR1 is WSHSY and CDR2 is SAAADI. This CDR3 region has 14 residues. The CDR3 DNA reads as TGCGCCAGCATCAAGACAGGGCCCGGAAACACCATATATTTT. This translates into CASIKTGPGNTIYF.

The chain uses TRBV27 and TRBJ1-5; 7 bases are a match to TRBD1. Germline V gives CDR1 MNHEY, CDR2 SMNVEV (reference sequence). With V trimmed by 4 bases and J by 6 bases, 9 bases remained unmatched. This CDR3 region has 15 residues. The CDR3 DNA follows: TGTGCCAGCAGTTCCAACAGGGGAGGAGGTCAGCCCCAGCATTTT. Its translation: CASSSNRGGGQPQHF.

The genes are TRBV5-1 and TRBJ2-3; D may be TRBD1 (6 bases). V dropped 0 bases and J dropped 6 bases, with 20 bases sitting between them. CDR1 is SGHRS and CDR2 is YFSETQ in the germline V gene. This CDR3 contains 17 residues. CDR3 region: CASSLARGPGLSDTQYF. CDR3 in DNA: TGCGCCAGCAGCTTGGCCAGGGGCCCAGGGTTGAGCGATACGCAGTATTTT.

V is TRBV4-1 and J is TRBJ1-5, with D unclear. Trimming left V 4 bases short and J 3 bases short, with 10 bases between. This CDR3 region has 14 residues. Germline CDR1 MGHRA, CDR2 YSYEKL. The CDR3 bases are TGCGCCAGCAGCCCCTCAGGAACCAATCAGCCCCAGCATTTT. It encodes CASSPSGTNQPQHF.

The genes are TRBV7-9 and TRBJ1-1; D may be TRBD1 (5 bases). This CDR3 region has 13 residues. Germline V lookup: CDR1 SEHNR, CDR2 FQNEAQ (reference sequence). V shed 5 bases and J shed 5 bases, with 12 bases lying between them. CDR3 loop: CASSARGGTEAFF. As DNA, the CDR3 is TGTGCCAGCAGCGCCCGGGGGGGGACTGAAGCTTTCTTT. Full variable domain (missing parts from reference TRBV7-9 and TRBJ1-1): DTGVSQNPRHKITKRGQNVTFRCDPISEHNRLYWYRQTLGQGPEFLTYFQNEAQLEKSRLLSDRFSAERPKGSFSTLEIQRTEQGDSAMYLCASSARGGTEAFFGQGTRLTVV.

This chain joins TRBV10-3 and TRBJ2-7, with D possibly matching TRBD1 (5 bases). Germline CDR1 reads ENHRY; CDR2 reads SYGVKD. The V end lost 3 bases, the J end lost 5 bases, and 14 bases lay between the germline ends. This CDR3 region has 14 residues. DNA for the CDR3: TGTGCCATCAGTGAAATAGACCTAGGGGACGAGCAGTACTTC. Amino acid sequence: CAISEIDLGDEQYF.

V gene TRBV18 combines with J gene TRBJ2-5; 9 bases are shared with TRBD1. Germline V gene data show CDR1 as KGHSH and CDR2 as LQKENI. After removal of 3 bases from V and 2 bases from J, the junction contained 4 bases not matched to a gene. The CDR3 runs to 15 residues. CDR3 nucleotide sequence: TGTGCCAGCTCACCCGGGACAGGGAGTCAAGAGACCCAGTACTTC. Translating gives CASSPGTGSQETQYF. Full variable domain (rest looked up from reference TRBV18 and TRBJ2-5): NAGVMQNPRHLVRRRGQEARLRCSPMKGHSHVYWYRQLPEEGLKFMVYLQKENIIDESGMPKERFSAEFPKEGPSILRIQQVVRGDSAAYFCASSPGTGSQETQYFGPGTRLLVL.

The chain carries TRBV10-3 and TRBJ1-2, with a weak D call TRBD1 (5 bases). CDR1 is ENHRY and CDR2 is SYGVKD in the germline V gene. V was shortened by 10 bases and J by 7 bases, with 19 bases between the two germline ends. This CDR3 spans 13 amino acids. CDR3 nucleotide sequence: TGTGCCACTCGAAGCAGGGTAGATGGTGGCTACACCTTC. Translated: CATRSRVDGGYTF.

In nucleotides, the CDR3 is TGTGCCAGCAGCGCCCAGGGGACTGAAGCTTTCTTT. It yields the protein CASSAQGTEAFF. The J gene is TRBJ1-1, the V gene TRBV9; a possible D gene is TRBD1 (6 bases). Germline V gene sequence: CDR1 SGDLS, CDR2 YYNGEE. CDR3 length: 12 residues. The V end lost 3 bases, the J end lost 5 bases, and 8 bases lay between the germline ends.

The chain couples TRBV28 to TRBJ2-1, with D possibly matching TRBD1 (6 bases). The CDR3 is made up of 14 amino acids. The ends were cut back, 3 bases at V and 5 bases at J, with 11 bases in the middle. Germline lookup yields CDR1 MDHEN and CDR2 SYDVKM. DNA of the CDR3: TGTGCCAGCAGTTTCATACAGGGACACAATGAGCAGTTCTTC. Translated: CASSFIQGHNEQFF.

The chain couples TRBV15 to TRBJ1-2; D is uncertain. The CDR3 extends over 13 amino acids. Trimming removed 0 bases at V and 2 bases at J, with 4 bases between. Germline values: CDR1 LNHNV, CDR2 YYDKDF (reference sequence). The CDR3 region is CATSRDVNYGYTF. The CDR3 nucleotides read TGTGCCACCAGCAGAGACGTCAACTATGGCTACACCTTC.

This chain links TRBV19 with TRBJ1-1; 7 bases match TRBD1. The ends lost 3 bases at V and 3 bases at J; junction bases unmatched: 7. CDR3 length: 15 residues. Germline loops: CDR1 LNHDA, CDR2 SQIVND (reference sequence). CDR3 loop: CASSMDRIRDTEAFF. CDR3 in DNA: TGTGCCAGTAGTATGGACAGGATTAGAGACACTGAAGCTTTCTTT.

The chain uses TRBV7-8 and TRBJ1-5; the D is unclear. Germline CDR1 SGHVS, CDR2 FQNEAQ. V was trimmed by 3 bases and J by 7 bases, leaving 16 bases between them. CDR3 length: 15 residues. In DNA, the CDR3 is TGTGCCAGCAGCTTGTTGACTCGGCTCGGGCAGCCCCAGCATTTT. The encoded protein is CASSLLTRLGQPQHF.

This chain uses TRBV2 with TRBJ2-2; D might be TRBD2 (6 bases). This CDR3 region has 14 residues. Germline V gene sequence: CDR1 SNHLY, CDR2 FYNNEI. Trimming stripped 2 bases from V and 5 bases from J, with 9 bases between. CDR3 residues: CASSERSGTGELFF. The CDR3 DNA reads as TGTGCCAGCAGTGAACGTAGCGGAACCGGGGAGCTGTTTTTT.

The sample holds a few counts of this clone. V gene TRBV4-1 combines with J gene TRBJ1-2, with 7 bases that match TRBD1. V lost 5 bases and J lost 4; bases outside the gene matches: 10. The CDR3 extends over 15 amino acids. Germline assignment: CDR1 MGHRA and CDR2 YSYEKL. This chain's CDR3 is CASSTRSGTVYGYTF. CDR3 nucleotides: TGCGCCAGCAGCACTCGCTCCGGGACAGTCTATGGCTACACCTTC.

Here the CDR3 reads CASRIRGGWTEAFF. The CDR3 DNA follows: TGTGCCAGTAGAATCAGGGGTGGATGGACTGAAGCTTTCTTT. This chain links TRBV19 with TRBJ1-1; tentatively, D is TRBD1 (6 bases). Deletions cut 6 bases from V and 5 bases from J, with 16 bases between. The CDR3 totals 14 residues. The germline gives CDR1 LNHDA, CDR2 SQIVND (reference sequence). Full variable domain (outside the CDR3, taken from reference TRBV19 and TRBJ1-1): DGGITQSPKYLFRKEGQNVTLSCEQNLNHDAMYWYRQDPGQGLRLIYYSQIVNDFQKGDIAEGYSVSREKKESFPLTVTSAQKNPTAFYLCASRIRGGWTEAFFGQGTRLTVV.

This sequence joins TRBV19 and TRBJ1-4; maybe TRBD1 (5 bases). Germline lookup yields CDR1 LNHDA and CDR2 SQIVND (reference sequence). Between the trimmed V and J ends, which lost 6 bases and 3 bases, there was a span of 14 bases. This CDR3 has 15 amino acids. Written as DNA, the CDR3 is TGTGCCAGTAGGGAGCGGGGGGTGCCTAATGAAAAACTGTTTTTT. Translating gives CASRERGVPNEKLFF.

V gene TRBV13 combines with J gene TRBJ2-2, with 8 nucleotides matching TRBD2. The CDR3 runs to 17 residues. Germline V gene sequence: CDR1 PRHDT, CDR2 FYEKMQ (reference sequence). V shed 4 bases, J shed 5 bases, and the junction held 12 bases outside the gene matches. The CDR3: CASSSTTSGTFTGELFF. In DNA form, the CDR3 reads TGTGCCAGCAGCTCCACTACTAGCGGCACATTTACCGGGGAGCTGTTTTTT.

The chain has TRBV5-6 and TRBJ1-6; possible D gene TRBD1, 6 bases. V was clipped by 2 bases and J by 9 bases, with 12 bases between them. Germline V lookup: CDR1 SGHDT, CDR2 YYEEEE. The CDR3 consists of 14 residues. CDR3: CASSFPQGFSPLHF. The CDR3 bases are TGTGCCAGCAGCTTTCCACAGGGCTTTTCACCCCTCCACTTT.

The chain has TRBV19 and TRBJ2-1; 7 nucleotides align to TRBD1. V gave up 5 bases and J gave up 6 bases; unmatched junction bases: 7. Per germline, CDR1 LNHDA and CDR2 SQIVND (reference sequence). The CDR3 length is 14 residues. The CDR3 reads CASSPDRDGNEQFF. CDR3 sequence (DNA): TGTGCCAGTAGTCCCGACAGGGACGGCAATGAGCAGTTCTTC.

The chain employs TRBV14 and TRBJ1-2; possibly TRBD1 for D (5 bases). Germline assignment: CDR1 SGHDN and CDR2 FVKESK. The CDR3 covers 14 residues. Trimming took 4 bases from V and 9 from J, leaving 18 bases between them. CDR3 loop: CASSLLGTGESYTF. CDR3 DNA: TGTGCCAGCAGCCTTTTAGGTACGGGGGAGAGCTACACCTTC.

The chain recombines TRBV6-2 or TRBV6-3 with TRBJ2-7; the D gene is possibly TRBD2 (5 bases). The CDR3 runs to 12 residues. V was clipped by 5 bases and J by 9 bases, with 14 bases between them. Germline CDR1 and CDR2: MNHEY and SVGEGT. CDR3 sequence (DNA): TGTGCCAGCAGTAGCCGGGAAAAGGGGCAGTACTTC. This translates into CASSSREKGQYF.

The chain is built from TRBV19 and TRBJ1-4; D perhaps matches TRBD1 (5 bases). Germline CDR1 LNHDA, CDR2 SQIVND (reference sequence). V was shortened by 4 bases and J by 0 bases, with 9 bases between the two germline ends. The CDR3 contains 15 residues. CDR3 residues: CASSTQTATNEKLFF. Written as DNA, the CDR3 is TGTGCCAGTAGTACCCAGACAGCAACTAATGAAAAACTGTTTTTT.

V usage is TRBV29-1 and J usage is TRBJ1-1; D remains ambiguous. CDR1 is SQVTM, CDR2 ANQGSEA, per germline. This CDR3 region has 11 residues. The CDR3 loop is CCVNRNTEAFF. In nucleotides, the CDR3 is TGCTGTGTCAACAGGAACACTGAAGCTTTCTTT. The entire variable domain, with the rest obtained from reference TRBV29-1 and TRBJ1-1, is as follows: SAVISQKPSRDICQRGTSLTIQCQVDSQVTMMFWYRQQPGQSLTLIATANQGSEATYESGFVIDKFPISRPNLTFSTLTVSNMSPEDSSIYLCCVNRNTEAFFGQGTRLTVV.

The CDR3: CASSLLQGDQPQHF. As DNA, the CDR3 is TGTGCCAGTAGTCTTCTCCAGGGGGATCAGCCCCAGCATTTT. J is TRBJ1-5 and V is TRBV19, with 7 positions matching TRBD1. The CDR3 extends over 14 amino acids. The trim removed 5 bases at V and 5 bases at J, leaving 6 bases unmatched. Germline CDR1 reads LNHDA; CDR2 reads SQIVND (reference sequence).

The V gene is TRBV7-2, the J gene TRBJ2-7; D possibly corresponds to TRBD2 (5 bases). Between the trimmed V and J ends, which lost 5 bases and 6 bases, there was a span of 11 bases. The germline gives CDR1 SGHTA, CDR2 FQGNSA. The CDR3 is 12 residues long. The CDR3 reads CASSRADGEQYF. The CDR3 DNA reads TGTGCCAGCAGCCGAGCGGATGGCGAGCAGTACTTC.

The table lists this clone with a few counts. CDR3 DNA sequence: TGTGCCAGCAGCTCCTGGACTAGCGGGGGGAACAATGAGCAGTTCTTC. It codes for CASSSWTSGGNNEQFF. The chain recombines TRBV7-8 with TRBJ2-1, with TRBD2 matching 14 bases. The CDR3 runs to 16 residues. With 4 bases clipped from V and 5 bases from J, the junction kept 4 bases outside the gene matches. The germline gives CDR1 SGHVS, CDR2 FQNEAQ. The full variable domain, in which reference TRBV7-8 and TRBJ2-1 provide the parts outside the CDR3, is GAGVSQSPRYKVAKRGQDVALRCDPISGHVSLFWYQQALGQGPEFLTYFQNEAQLDKSGLPSDRFFAERPEGSVSTLKIQRTQQEDSAVYLCASSSWTSGGNNEQFFGPGTRLTVL.

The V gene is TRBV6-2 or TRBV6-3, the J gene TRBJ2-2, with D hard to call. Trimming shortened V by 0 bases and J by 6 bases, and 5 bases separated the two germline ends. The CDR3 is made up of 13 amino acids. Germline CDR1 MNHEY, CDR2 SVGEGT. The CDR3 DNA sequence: TGTGCCAGCAGTTACTCACTTTCCGGGGAGCTGTTTTTT. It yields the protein CASSYSLSGELFF.

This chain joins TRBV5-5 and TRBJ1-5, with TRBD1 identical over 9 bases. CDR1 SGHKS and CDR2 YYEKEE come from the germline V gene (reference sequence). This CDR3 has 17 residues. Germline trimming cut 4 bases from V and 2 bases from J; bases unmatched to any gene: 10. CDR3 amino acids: CASSEGTGISGNQPQHF. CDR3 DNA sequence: TGTGCCAGCAGCGAGGGGACAGGGATAAGTGGCAATCAGCCCCAGCATTTT. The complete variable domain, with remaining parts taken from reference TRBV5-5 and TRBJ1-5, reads DAGVTQSPTHLIKTRGQQVTLRCSPISGHKSVSWYQQVLGQGPQFIFQYYEKEERGRGNFPDRFSARQFPNYSSELNVNALLLGDSALYLCASSEGTGISGNQPQHFGDGTRLSIL.